These T cell receptor beta chains were read from a single sample in a study of OX40 agonist ivuxolimab in advanced cancers. Clones were sequenced by immunoSEQ multiplex PCR, and TCRdb holds only the in-frame ones, with some missing. The sample contains around 53,000 clones, approximately 81% of which appear only once. The source material was CD4+ or CD8+ T cells sorted from blood, sampled in a trial of the OX40 agonist ivuxolimab. Receptors originate from an adult with an advanced solid tumor such as melanoma, head and neck, liver or kidney cancer. Both conserved end residues are part of each CDR3. D genes are given only for firm matches. Rows may omit the clone size; those that give it use once, few, many or a size class.

TRBV5-1	NA	TRBJ2-2	NA	TGCGCCAGCAGCTTATGGCAGGCAAGCACCGGGGAGCTGTTTTTT	CASSLWQASTGELFF
TRBV9	NA	TRBJ1-1	NA	TGTGCCAGCAGCGTTTCGGGTGGGACTGAAGCTTTCTTT	CASSVSGGTEAFF
TRBV2	NA	TRBJ1-4	NA	TGTGCCAGCAGTCTGCGGGTCGGCGGAATGGAAAAACTGTTTTTT	CASSLRVGGMEKLFF
TRBV18	NA	TRBJ1-5	NA	TGTGCCAGCTCACCGGGCCGAACGCCCCAGCATTTT	CASSPGRTPQHF
TRBV4-3	NA	TRBJ2-7	NA	TGCGCCAGCAGCCAATATCTGAGCTACGAGCAGTACTTC	CASSQYLSYEQYF
TRBV19	NA	TRBJ1-2	few	TGTGCCATAGACAGTACGACTTATGGCTACACCTTC	CAIDSTTYGYTF
TRBV27	TRBD2	TRBJ2-1	NA	TGTGCCAGCAGTTCCGGGGGGGAGCTCAATGAGCAGTTCTTC	CASSSGGELNEQFF
TRBV27	NA	TRBJ2-1	once	TGTGCCAGCTCTCGGGGCTCCTACAATGAGCAGTTCTTC	CASSRGSYNEQFF
TRBV6-6	NA	TRBJ1-3	once	TGTGCCAGCAGTTACTCGGCTGGAAACACCATATATTTT	CASSYSAGNTIYF
TRBV9	NA	TRBJ2-3	NA	TGTGCCAGCAGCGTAGGAGCAGATACGCAGTATTTT	CASSVGADTQYF
TRBV27	NA	TRBJ1-1	NA	TGTGCCAGCAGTTTCCCTGGACGGCCGAACACTGAAGCTTTCTTT	CASSFPGRPNTEAFF
TRBV6-1	NA	TRBJ1-1	NA	TGTGCCAGCAGTATAACAGGGAACACTGAAGCTTTCTTT	CASSITGNTEAFF
TRBV5-4	NA	TRBJ1-2	medium-sized	TGTGCCAGCAGCTATTGGTCCTTTACCAACTATGGCTACACCTTC	CASSYWSFTNYGYTF
TRBV2	NA	TRBJ2-3	NA	TGTGCCAGCAGTGACCAGCCAGGAGGGACCACAGATACGCAGTATTTT	CASSDQPGGTTDTQYF
TRBV4-3	TRBD1	TRBJ2-1	NA	TGCGCCAGCAGCCTCAGAGGGGGCCCCTACAATGAGCAGTTCTTC	CASSLRGGPYNEQFF
TRBV4-3	NA	TRBJ1-4	NA	TGCGCCAGCAGCCAAGATCAAGGGAAACTGTTTTTT	CASSQDQGKLFF
TRBV5-1	NA	TRBJ1-1	NA	TGCGCCAGCAGCTCACGGACACCCGGAGGAACTGAAGCTTTCTTT	CASSSRTPGGTEAFF
TRBV9	NA	TRBJ2-3	once	TGTGCCAGCAGGGGCCTGGCGTCGGGCACAGATACGCAGTATTTT	CASRGLASGTDTQYF
TRBV9	NA	TRBJ1-2	NA	TGTGCCAGCAGCGCCCCAATCGACGGGAACTATGGCTACACCTTC	CASSAPIDGNYGYTF
TRBV7-2	NA	TRBJ2-7	NA	TGTGCCAGCAGCCCCAATTCCTACGAGCAGTACTTC	CASSPNSYEQYF
TRBV20-1	NA	TRBJ2-5	NA	TGCAGCTCCGAAGAGACCCAGTACTTC	CSSEETQYF
TRBV4-1	NA	TRBJ1-2	NA	TGCGCCAGCAGCCAAGATAGGGACGGCATTTATGGCTACACCTTC	CASSQDRDGIYGYTF
TRBV4-3	TRBD1	TRBJ1-1	NA	TGCGCCAGCAGCCAGTTCCGGGACAGTAACACTGAAGCTTTCTTT	CASSQFRDSNTEAFF
TRBV10-1	NA	TRBJ2-1	NA	TGCGCCAGCAGTGAGAAGGCTAGCCCTTACAATGAGCAGTTCTTC	CASSEKASPYNEQFF
TRBV2	NA	TRBJ2-3	NA	TGTGCCAGCAAGATGAGAGACGCAGATACGCAGTATTTT	CASKMRDADTQYF
TRBV28	TRBD1	TRBJ1-1	NA	TGTGCCAGCAGTTTCGGACAGGGGAACACTGAAGCTTTCTTT	CASSFGQGNTEAFF
TRBV5-1	TRBD1	TRBJ1-4	NA	TGCGCCAGCAGGTATAGTCAACCCAGGGGGCCTGAAAAACTGTTTTTT	CASRYSQPRGPEKLFF
TRBV4-3	NA	TRBJ1-4	NA	TGCGCCAGCAGCCAAGAGGTCCCAGGTCAGCGGGCAACTAATGAAAAACTGTTTTTT	CASSQEVPGQRATNEKLFF
TRBV11-1	NA	TRBJ2-5	NA	TGTGCCAGCAGCTTAGGTCGGGGGTCCGCAGAGACCCAGTACTTC	CASSLGRGSAETQYF
TRBV19	TRBD1	TRBJ2-1	NA	TGTGCCACGGGACAGGGGAAGGCGGGTGAGCAGTTCTTC	CATGQGKAGEQFF
TRBV27	NA	TRBJ1-5	few	TGTGCCAGCAGTTTAAGAGTCCGGGATCAGCCCCAGCATTTT	CASSLRVRDQPQHF
TRBV7-2	TRBD1	TRBJ2-3	NA	TGTGCCAGCAGCGGGGACAGGGAGGTTACAGATACGCAGTATTTT	CASSGDREVTDTQYF
TRBV12-5	NA	TRBJ1-5	once	TGTGCTAGTGGGACCGCAGGCCATCAGCCCCAGCATTTT	CASGTAGHQPQHF
TRBV7-8	NA	TRBJ1-5	once	TGTGCCAGCAGCACCCTACAATGGGTCGGGAATCAGCCCCAGCATTTT	CASSTLQWVGNQPQHF
TRBV28	NA	TRBJ1-5	NA	TGTGCCAGCAGCCCTAATAGCAGCAATCAGCCCCAGCATTTT	CASSPNSSNQPQHF
TRBV19	TRBD1	TRBJ2-7	NA	TGTGCCAGTAGTCTTCGGGACAGATCCTACGAGCAGTACTTC	CASSLRDRSYEQYF
TRBV7-2	NA	TRBJ1-4	NA	TGTGCCAGCAGCTTCAGCGGTTTCGGCCTTGGTGAAAAACTGTTTTTT	CASSFSGFGLGEKLFF
TRBV28	NA	TRBJ1-1	NA	TGTGCCAGCAGGGAAGGCTTTAACACTGAAGCTTTCTTT	CASREGFNTEAFF
TRBV28	NA	TRBJ1-3	NA	TGTGCCAGCAGTCTCGCCCTCGGACAATTCTTGAACACCATATATTTT	CASSLALGQFLNTIYF
TRBV10-1	NA	TRBJ2-7	NA	TGCGCCAGCAGTGACGGCGGGGCGTTCCCCTACGAGCAGTACTTC	CASSDGGAFPYEQYF
TRBV27	NA	TRBJ2-1	NA	TGTGCCAGCAGTTCATTTTACAATGAGCAGTTCTTC	CASSSFYNEQFF
TRBV13	NA	TRBJ2-3	NA	TGTGCCAGCAGCACCAGCACAGATACGCAGTATTTT	CASSTSTDTQYF
TRBV7-6	TRBD2	TRBJ2-3	NA	TGTGCCAGCAGCGGGTGGACAGATACTTCGACTAGCGGGAGGTCGGATACGCAGTATTTT	CASSGWTDTSTSGRSDTQYF
TRBV5-1	NA	TRBJ2-1	NA	TGCGCCAGCAGCATCGAGGGTGACAGAGGGTACAATGAGCAGTTCTTC	CASSIEGDRGYNEQFF
TRBV11-2	NA	TRBJ2-3	NA	TGTGCCAGCAGCTCCCCCGAAAGCACAGATACGCAGTATTTT	CASSSPESTDTQYF
TRBV10-3	TRBD2	TRBJ2-2	NA	TGTGCCATCACTCCGGGGGAGGGGTCCACCGGGGAGCTGTTTTTT	CAITPGEGSTGELFF
TRBV9	NA	TRBJ2-5	NA	TGTGCCAGCAGCGTAACAGGGTACGAGACCCAGTACTTC	CASSVTGYETQYF
TRBV27	NA	TRBJ1-2	medium-sized	TGTGCCAGCAAAGGGGAGGCCTATGGCTACACCTTC	CASKGEAYGYTF
TRBV5-1	TRBD1	TRBJ2-1	NA	TGCGCCAGCAGCCAGTGGACAGGACATAATTACAATGAGCAGTTCTTC	CASSQWTGHNYNEQFF
TRBV7-9	NA	TRBJ1-2	NA	TGTGCCAGCAGCGGAACGACAGGACGGCTCAATTATGGCTACACCTTC	CASSGTTGRLNYGYTF
TRBV9	NA	TRBJ2-5	NA	TGTGCCAGCAGCCCCACCCCCGGAGAGACCCAGTACTTC	CASSPTPGETQYF
TRBV25-1	NA	TRBJ1-4	NA	TGTGCCAGCAACGACGGCGCAACTAATGAAAAACTGTTTTTT	CASNDGATNEKLFF
TRBV5-8	NA	TRBJ2-7	once	TGTGCCAGCAGCTTGAGGGGCAGGGGTGCCTACGAGCAGTACTTC	CASSLRGRGAYEQYF
TRBV7-2	NA	TRBJ2-1	NA	TGTGCCAGCAGCTTTCCTCGAGGGAATGAGCAGTTCTTC	CASSFPRGNEQFF
TRBV19	NA	TRBJ1-1	NA	TGTGCCAGTAGGCCGTCGCCAGAATTGAACACTGAAGCTTTCTTT	CASRPSPELNTEAFF
TRBV7-6	NA	TRBJ1-5	NA	TGTGCCAGCAGCTTAGGGCGCAATCAGCCCCAGCATTTT	CASSLGRNQPQHF
TRBV7-2	NA	TRBJ2-1	NA	TGTGCCAGCAGCTTCGGAGGGGGCGACTACAATGAGCAGTTCTTC	CASSFGGGDYNEQFF
TRBV13	NA	TRBJ1-1	NA	TGTGCCAGCAGCCCCTCAATATGGACAGAAAGAGACTTGATGAACACTGAAGCTTTCTTT	CASSPSIWTERDLMNTEAFF
TRBV6-5	TRBD2	TRBJ2-3	NA	TGTGCCAGCAGTTCGCTCGGGGGGGCCGCAGATACGCAGTATTTT	CASSSLGGAADTQYF